Listed here are 10 T cell receptor beta chains from one sample, sequenced in a study of CD8+CD57+ T cells in acquired aplastic anemia. Genomic DNA provided the template from which TCR beta VDJ and CDR3 profiles were obtained. Each CDR3 protein is one row after TCRdb ran MiXCR on the reads. The repertoire consists of about 110,000 distinct CDR3 sequences, with about half occurring once and the leading ten covering under 35%. The sample comprised sorted CD4+, CD8+, or CD8+CD57+ T cells (not recorded which) from PBMCs. These receptors originate from a human donor in good health, serving as a control.

Comments on this clonotype: The germline gene is not matched at one end of the junction; a read error may be the cause. The V and J genes are TRBV20-1 and TRBJ2-7; 10 bases map to TRBD1. The CDR3 has 13 residues. Germline V gene data show CDR1 as DFQATT and CDR2 as SNEGSKA (reference sequence). CDR3 sequence reads: CSAETGGDYGQYF. The CDR3 DNA follows: TGCAGTGCCGAGACAGGGGGCGATTACGGGCAGTACTTC.

The chain links TRBV12-3 or TRBV12-4 to TRBJ1-4, with D tentatively TRBD1 (5 bases). The CDR3 length is 17 residues. The V end lost 6 bases, the J end lost 3 bases, and 20 bases lay between the germline ends. The CDR3 DNA sequence: TGTGCCAGCAGAAGCGGCCGCCGGGACGGAGCTAATGAAAAACTGTTTTTT. As protein: CASRSGRRDGANEKLFF.

V usage is TRBV15 and J usage is TRBJ1-5, with 9 bases aligning to TRBD1. Looked up from germline, CDR1 is LNHNV and CDR2 is YYDKDF (reference sequence). This CDR3 has 16 amino acids. With 1 base clipped from V and 4 bases from J, the junction kept 5 bases outside the gene matches. The DNA of the CDR3 is TGTGCCACCAGCAGAGGGGGACAGGGCATGAATCAGCCCCAGCATTTT. Translating it yields CATSRGGQGMNQPQHF.

This clonotype was seen a handful of times. The chain uses TRBV9 and TRBJ2-7; D is tentatively TRBD1 or TRBD2 (6 bases each). Germline V lookup: CDR1 SGDLS, CDR2 YYNGEE. This CDR3 spans 15 amino acids. The V gene lost 0 bases and the J gene lost 2 bases, with 12 bases spanning the gap. CDR3 sequence: CASSVEGGLPYEQYF. CDR3 in DNA: TGTGCCAGCAGCGTAGAGGGGGGCCTCCCCTACGAGCAGTACTTC.

The J gene is TRBJ2-6, the V gene TRBV7-2; D call uncertain. The germline CDR1 and CDR2 sequences are SGHTA and FQGNSA. CDR3 size: 12 residues. V lost 1 base to trimming and J lost 12 bases, with 7 bases between them. For the CDR3, the DNA is TGTGCCAGCAGCTTAGACGTAGGCGTCCTGACTTTC. Residues: CASSLDVGVLTF.

This clonotype was seen ten or more times. The CDR3 loop reads CSARPSGGANEQFF. CDR3 sequence (DNA): TGCAGTGCTAGACCCAGCGGGGGGGCCAATGAGCAGTTCTTC. The chain couples TRBV20-1 to TRBJ2-1; 10 positions match TRBD2. The CDR3 covers 14 residues. Trimming took 2 bases from V and 6 from J; bases not matched to a gene: 4. Germline-derived CDR1 and CDR2 are DFQATT and SNEGSKA (reference sequence).

This clonotype was seen repeatedly, ten times or more. The V and J genes are TRBV7-2 and TRBJ1-1; D is ambiguous. Germline assignment: CDR1 SGHTA and CDR2 FQGNSA. This CDR3 has 15 amino acids. V gave up 2 bases and J gave up 1 base, with 11 bases separating them. This chain's CDR3 is CASSLSVSGNTEAFF. The CDR3 region has the DNA TGTGCCAGCAGCTTAAGCGTCTCGGGGAACACTGAAGCTTTCTTT.

The chain employs TRBV7-6 and TRBJ2-1; 11 bases agree with TRBD2. The germline CDR1 and CDR2 sequences are SGHVS and FNYEAQ. The trim removed 4 bases at V and 13 bases at J, leaving 12 bases unmatched. The CDR3 has 15 amino acids. CDR3 sequence (DNA): TGTGCCAGCAGCTCCGGGACTAGCGGAGGTTTAGGACAGTTCTTC. Translated: CASSSGTSGGLGQFF.

The rearrangement uses TRBV20-1 and TRBJ1-2, with 7 positions matching TRBD1. Germline values: CDR1 DFQATT, CDR2 SNEGSKA (reference sequence). V gave up 6 bases and J gave up 7 bases; unmatched junction bases: 11. This CDR3 contains 13 residues. CDR3 bases: TGCAGTGCCCTCCCTGGACAGGCTGGTGGCTACACCTTC. Translating it yields CSALPGQAGGYTF.

The chain recombines TRBV29-1 with TRBJ1-2; D remains unclear. The CDR3 totals 13 residues. Trimming stripped 0 bases from V and 8 bases from J, with 13 bases between. Germline V lookup: CDR1 SQVTM, CDR2 ANQGSEA. Here the CDR3 reads CSVEDLGGHGYTF. As DNA, the CDR3 is TGCAGCGTTGAAGATCTTGGAGGGCACGGCTACACCTTC.